The clone carrying this T cell receptor (beta chain) was counted only a few times. A second 7 to 11 cycle PCR used barcoded and J-beta primers. Each cDNA was tagged by a template-switch adaptor containing 12 random nucleotides. TCRdb re-analysed the 5' RACE reads in MiXCR, keeping a single row per CDR3 protein. The sample lists hundreds of thousands of distinct CDR3 sequences; less than 35% were seen once. These data are taken from a study of blood T cells in healthy people across ages. With 1 base clipped from V and 4 bases from J, the junction kept 7 bases outside the gene matches. Germline CDR1 is GTSNPN and CDR2 is SVGIG (reference sequence). The CDR3 contains 16 residues.

The chain joins TRBV30 to TRBJ2-3; 11 bases agree with TRBD2. The sequence was obtained from an elderly woman in good health. What was sequenced was blood. The CDR3 here is CAWSARLAGSSDTQYF. Here the CDR3 DNA reads TGTGCCTGGAGTGCCCGACTAGCGGGGAGCTCAGATACGCAGTATTTT.